These 19 T cell receptor beta chains share one sample of origin, sequenced in a study of identical twins. MiXCR, applied by TCRdb to the 5' RACE reads, yields one record per CDR3 protein. The table shows about 530,000 distinct CDR3 sequences, with around 15% occurring only once. This same sample was also taken into another study, of yellow fever vaccine responses in identical twins.

Sequencing was carried out using CD4+ T cells sorted from blood. These receptors all stem from a woman between 18 and 29 years old in good health.

The chain recombines TRBV12-3 or TRBV12-4 with TRBJ1-5; 9 bases agree with TRBD1. The CDR3 is made up of 14 amino acids. Losses at the gene ends were 7 bases for V and 7 bases for J; bases not matched to a gene: 8. CDR3 amino acids: CASTETGGGQPQHF. The CDR3 region has the DNA TGTGCCAGCACCGAGACAGGGGGTGGGCAGCCCCAGCATTTT.

This clonotype came up a few times. V is TRBV7-9 and J is TRBJ2-5; TRBD1 is a possible D gene (5 bases). Looked up from germline, CDR1 is SEHNR and CDR2 is FQNEAQ (reference sequence). The ends were cut back, 5 bases at V and 5 bases at J, with 15 bases in the middle. The CDR3 is 14 residues long. The CDR3 reads CASSTGRLEETQYF. For the CDR3, the DNA is TGTGCCAGCAGCACAGGTCGCTTAGAGGAGACCCAGTACTTC.

This clonotype was detected only a few times. The chain joins TRBV11-2 to TRBJ2-2; TRBD2 is a possible D gene (5 bases). V gave up 6 bases and J gave up 4 bases, with 21 bases separating them. CDR1 and CDR2 (germline): SGHAT, FQNNGV. CDR3 length: 17 residues. For the CDR3, the DNA is TGTGCCAGCAGGTTCGAACTAGTAACAGCCAGCACCGGGGAGCTGTTTTTT. Translation gives CASRFELVTASTGELFF.

This clonotype was seen a handful of times. The chain uses TRBV12-3 or TRBV12-4 and TRBJ2-7; TRBD1 agrees at 8 bases. V gave up 6 bases and J gave up 6 bases; unmatched junction bases: 10. CDR3 length: 14 amino acids. The CDR3 nucleotides read TGTGCCAGCAGCATACAGGGGGGACTTAGCGAGCAGTACTTC. Amino acid sequence: CASSIQGGLSEQYF.

This clonotype showed up just a few times. The chain links TRBV4-1 to TRBJ2-7, with TRBD1 identical over 8 bases. This CDR3 has 17 amino acids. Per the germline V gene, CDR1 is MGHRA and CDR2 is YSYEKL. With 2 bases clipped from V and 3 bases from J, the junction kept 12 bases outside the gene matches. The CDR3 spells CASSQPGQVVPFYEQYF. The CDR3 bases are TGCGCCAGCAGCCAACCGGGACAGGTGGTGCCGTTCTACGAGCAGTACTTC.

This clonotype was detected many times. The chain carries TRBV18 and TRBJ2-5, with D unresolved. The V and J ends lost 8 bases and 2 bases respectively, with 9 bases between them. Germline loops: CDR1 KGHSH, CDR2 LQKENI. CDR3 length: 12 residues. CDR3 nucleotide sequence: TGTGCCAGCAGTCCACGTCAAGAGACCCAGTACTTC. Amino acids: CASSPRQETQYF.

This clonotype was seen more than once but under ten times. The chain has TRBV7-9 and TRBJ2-7; D gene ambiguous. The V end lost 1 base, the J end lost 1 base, and 11 bases lay between the germline ends. CDR3 length: 15 amino acids. Germline V CDR1 and CDR2: SEHNR, FQNEAQ (reference sequence). CDR3 in amino acids: CASSLDSQRSYEQYV. CDR3 coding DNA: TGTGCCAGCAGCTTAGATAGCCAAAGGTCCTACGAGCAGTACGTC.

This clonotype was counted a few times. V and J are TRBV12-3 or TRBV12-4 and TRBJ1-2; D unresolved. This CDR3 is built from 15 residues. Trimming stripped 2 bases from V and 5 bases from J, with 15 bases between. In DNA, the CDR3 is TGTGCCAGCAGTTTAAAAAACACCCGAAGTTATGGCTACACCTTC. It encodes CASSLKNTRSYGYTF.

This clonotype has only a few counts. The genes are TRBV6-5 and TRBJ2-7; 9 bases agree with TRBD1. Germline V gives CDR1 MNHEY, CDR2 SVGAGI. V shed 4 bases and J 5 bases; nucleotides not matched to a gene: 12. This CDR3 has 16 amino acids. CDR3 nucleotides: TGTGCCAGCAGTTTGAACACCGGGACAGGGCATCACGAGCAGTACTTC. Its protein is CASSLNTGTGHHEQYF.

This chain uses TRBV7-9 with TRBJ2-7; 11 nucleotides match TRBD2. The CDR3 runs 16 residues. V shed 4 bases and J 6 bases; nucleotides not matched to a gene: 11. Germline lookup yields CDR1 SEHNR and CDR2 FQNEAQ (reference sequence). The chain's CDR3 is CASSSSGSGRAGEQYF. The CDR3 nucleotides are TGTGCCAGCAGCTCGTCCGGTAGCGGGAGGGCCGGCGAGCAGTACTTC.

The rearrangement links TRBV12-3 or TRBV12-4 to TRBJ1-5; D not resolved. This CDR3 has 14 amino acids. V lost 9 bases and J 0 bases, leaving 12 bases between the germline ends. The CDR3 region has the DNA TGTGCCAGTAGGGCTCCCAATAGCAATCAGCCCCAGCATTTT. This codes for CASRAPNSNQPQHF.

This clonotype has a handful of counts. This chain uses TRBV11-3 with TRBJ2-7, with unresolved D. Trimming left V 1 base short and J 1 base short, with 14 bases between. Germline V CDR1 and CDR2: SGHNT, YENEEA. The length of the CDR3 is 16 residues. This CDR3 reads CASSLGSGGTSYEQYF. The CDR3 DNA sequence: TGTGCCAGCAGCTTAGGATCGGGCGGCACTTCCTACGAGCAGTACTTC.

This clonotype was recorded at least ten times. V usage is TRBV7-9 and J usage is TRBJ1-3, with a weak D call TRBD1 (5 bases). The germline V gene encodes CDR1 SEHNR and CDR2 FQNEAQ (reference sequence). V was shortened by 8 bases and J by 7 bases, with 21 bases between the two germline ends. CDR3 length: 15 residues. The CDR3 DNA is TGTGCCAGCCTCCGGGACGGCGGTTCCACTAACACCATATATTTT. It specifies CASLRDGGSTNTIYF.

This clonotype was observed a few times. This chain joins TRBV5-1 and TRBJ2-3; maybe TRBD2 (5 bases). Germline-derived CDR1 and CDR2 are SGHRS and YFSETQ. Trimming shortened V by 5 bases and J by 2 bases, and 12 bases separated the two germline ends. The CDR3 runs to 14 residues. CDR3 loop: CASREVPSTDTQYF. The CDR3 DNA follows: TGCGCCAGCAGGGAGGTACCCTCCACAGATACGCAGTATTTT.

The chain couples TRBV7-2 to TRBJ2-1; TRBD1 matches at 10 bases. The trim removed 5 bases at V and 7 bases at J, leaving 8 bases unmatched. Looked up from germline, CDR1 is SGHTA and CDR2 is FQGNSA. This CDR3 region has 15 residues. CDR3 sequence reads: CASSQRTGGWNEQFF. CDR3 nucleotide sequence: TGTGCCAGCAGCCAAAGGACAGGGGGATGGAATGAGCAGTTCTTC. The full variable domain, rest sourced from reference TRBV7-2 and TRBJ2-1, is GAGVSQSPSNKVTEKGKDVELRCDPISGHTALYWYRQSLGQGLEFLIYFQGNSAPDKSGLPSDRFSAERTGGSVSTLTIQRTQQEDSAVYLCASSQRTGGWNEQFFGPGTRLTVL.

This clonotype came up a few times. J is TRBJ2-7 and V is TRBV25-1, with 9 bases that match TRBD2. There are 15 residues in the CDR3. V lost 3 bases, J lost 2 bases, and 5 bases stayed unmatched. The germline V gene encodes CDR1 MGHDK and CDR2 SYGVNS. As DNA, the CDR3 is TGTGCCAGCAGTGAGATTGGGACTAGCACCTACGAGCAGTACTTC. Protein product: CASSEIGTSTYEQYF.

This clonotype was seen more than once but under ten times. The chain carries TRBV4-2 and TRBJ2-1; possible D gene TRBD1, 6 bases. This CDR3 is 18 amino acids long. Deletions cut 0 bases from V and 4 bases from J, with 19 bases between. Germline V gene data show CDR1 as LGHNA and CDR2 as YNFKEQ. CDR3 sequence reads: CASSQDTGWASLYNEQFF. In DNA form, the CDR3 reads TGTGCCAGCAGCCAAGATACAGGGTGGGCTAGTCTATACAATGAGCAGTTCTTC.

The chain recombines TRBV6-5 with TRBJ1-2; TRBD1 matches at 9 bases. The CDR3 has 15 amino acids. J lost 9 bases, V lost 2 bases, and 10 bases had no gene match. Germline loops: CDR1 MNHEY, CDR2 SVGAGI. CDR3 in amino acids: CASSYTGTGKGSYTF. In DNA form, the CDR3 reads TGTGCCAGCAGTTACACTGGGACAGGGAAGGGGAGCTACACCTTC.

The V call is TRBV11-2, the J call TRBJ1-6; TRBD1 is a possible D gene (6 bases). V lost 5 bases to trimming and J lost 7 bases, with 18 bases between them. The CDR3 loop spans 16 amino acids. CDR1 and CDR2 (germline): SGHAT, FQNNGV. Written as DNA, the CDR3 is TGTGCCAGCAGCGCCGAAACAGGGTCCGTGAATTCACCCCTCCACTTT. As protein: CASSAETGSVNSPLHF.